This is a list of T cell receptor beta chains from one sample in a study of T cell changes during pregnancy in multiple sclerosis. TCRdb's table, derived via immunoSEQ multiplex PCR, lists solely in-frame clones and lacks some. The top ten hold roughly 7% of the sample, which has tens of thousands of clones, 85% to 95% seen once. Sequenced here: CD8+ T cells from peripheral blood mononuclear cells, sampled in the third trimester of pregnancy. These receptors originate from a female donor with multiple sclerosis, enrolled in a pregnancy study. Each CDR3 is given with its conserved first and last residue. The D gene is left open where the match is weak.

v_call	j_call	d_call	cdr3_aa
TRBV7-9	TRBJ2-7	-	CASSYDSYEQYF
TRBV4-2	TRBJ2-2	-	CASSHPDTKTPDIMMTGELFF
TRBV4-2	TRBJ2-5	-	CASGRVLGYQETQYF
TRBV9	TRBJ1-1	-	CASSGPGITSYTEAFF
TRBV4-2	TRBJ2-1	-	CASSQDPGLDWGEQFF
TRBV15	TRBJ1-2	TRBD1	CATSSLPGGPYGYTF
TRBV7-9	TRBJ2-7	TRBD2	CASSPKPTSGLSYEQYF
TRBV7-3	TRBJ2-7	-	CASFRADPGYEQYF
TRBV4-2	TRBJ2-7	-	CASSPRQAYEQYF
TRBV19	TRBJ1-1	-	CASSIGGLSDTEAFF
TRBV28	TRBJ2-1	-	CASSSRQGTSYNEQFF
TRBV5-1	TRBJ2-7	-	CASSPDRYPYEQYF
TRBV7-8	TRBJ2-6	-	CASRPGSSSGANVLTF
TRBV19	TRBJ2-7	TRBD2	CASTSSGGFPYEQYF
TRBV11-2	TRBJ2-7	TRBD2	CASSSRTSGNPYEQYF
TRBV7-9	TRBJ1-1	-	CASTGDISDTEAFF
TRBV4-1	TRBJ1-3	-	CASSQLTGALDTIYF
TRBV29-1	TRBJ2-1	-	CSVRTVSYNEQFF
TRBV2	TRBJ2-2	-	CASTPGTGYTGELFF
TRBV27	TRBJ2-7	TRBD2	CASKDKTWREGHEQYF
TRBV10-2	TRBJ2-3	TRBD1	CASSTADRGLTDTQYF
TRBV9	TRBJ2-1	TRBD2	CASSVVGLAGRYNEQFF
TRBV20-1	TRBJ2-2	-	CSAREDGELFF
TRBV7-6	TRBJ2-7	TRBD1	CASSPGTAPTYEQYF
TRBV9	TRBJ2-7	-	CASSPWGDSYEQYF
TRBV2	TRBJ2-2	-	CASSDRVVTGELFF
TRBV7-9	TRBJ1-1	TRBD1	CASSPQGSTEAFF
TRBV9	TRBJ2-3	TRBD2	CASSVGRLWGRGVADTQYF